This T cell receptor beta chain stems from a study of immune cell composition in non-small cell lung cancer. Sequenced by immunoSEQ multiplex PCR; TCRdb stores in-frame clones only, minus some. The sample has some 8,000 clones, about 75% seen once; the top ten hold approximately 7.7%. The CDR3 length is 14 residues. Trimming cost V 5 bases and J 6 bases, with 16 bases left between them. Per the germline V gene, CDR1 is SEHNR and CDR2 is FQNEAQ (reference sequence). The TCR sequence derives from a human donor with non-small cell lung cancer. Sequenced sample: lung tumor tissue. The chain employs TRBV7-9 and TRBJ1-2, with no clear D. CDR3 nucleotides: TGTGCCAGCAGCCCGGGAGGATACGGAAATGGCTACACCTTC. Protein sequence: CASSPGGYGNGYTF.